The 2 T cell receptor beta chains presented below share a single source sample, sequenced in a study of T cells in Graves' hyperthyroidism and ophthalmopathy. The source material, RNA transcripts, was used to amplify TCR beta CDR3 regions. The TCR CDR3 first-round RT-PCR relied on the HTBI primer set. TCRdb independently ran MiXCR on the multiplex PCR reads; one entry per CDR3 protein. The repertoire holds 700,000 to 950,000 distinct CDR3 sequences, with just over 35% as singletons. Sequenced input: blood. All receptors come from a woman between 35 and 50 years old with Graves' hyperthyroidism.

This clonotype was seen a handful of times. The V and J genes are TRBV6-1 and TRBJ1-3; D unresolved. The CDR3 spans 15 residues. The V and J ends lost 7 bases and 4 bases respectively, with 17 bases between them. Germline CDR1 reads MNHNS; CDR2 reads SASEGT. The CDR3 region is CASTLRQRGGNTIYF. The CDR3 DNA follows: TGTGCCAGCACCTTGAGGCAGCGAGGAGGAAACACCATATATTTT.

In its sample, this clonotype was seen a few times. V usage is TRBV4-2 and J usage is TRBJ2-6; weak D call: TRBD2 (6 bases). Germline V lookup: CDR1 LGHNA, CDR2 YNFKEQ. There are 17 residues in the CDR3. Trimming left V 2 bases short and J 1 base short, with 12 bases between. CDR3 in amino acids: CASSQPNRGSGANVLTF. As DNA, the CDR3 is TGTGCCAGCAGCCAACCAAATCGGGGGTCTGGGGCCAACGTCCTGACTTTC.